This is a list of T cell receptor beta chains from one sample in a study of T cell changes during pregnancy in multiple sclerosis. Sequencing was performed with immunoSEQ multiplex PCR; in TCRdb, only in-frame clones are kept and a portion is missing. Of about 87,000 clones in the sample, 85% to 95% were seen once. The sequences come from peripheral blood, collected in the third trimester of pregnancy. These receptors all come from a female donor in good health, enrolled as a control in a pregnancy study. Both conserved end residues are part of each CDR3. Each record gives: V gene, D gene, clone size, J gene, CDR3 DNA, CDR3 protein. The D gene is left open where the match is weak. Part of the rows lack a size; the others show once, few, many or a class for expanded clones.

>TRBV19|TRBD2|few|TRBJ2-7
TGTGCCAGTAGTCCAGCGGGAGGGCCCCGGGGGCAGTACTTC
CASSPAGGPRGQYF
>TRBV5-6|TRBD2|NA|TRBJ2-7
TGTGCCAGCAGCATAGGACTAGCACCTTCCTACGAGCAGTACTTC
CASSIGLAPSYEQYF
>TRBV2|TRBD1|NA|TRBJ2-7
TGTGCCAGCAGTGTATGGGACAGGGGGAATAAGAACGAGCAGTACTTC
CASSVWDRGNKNEQYF
>TRBV5-4|TRBD2|NA|TRBJ2-5
TGTGCCAGCAGCGCCTCCAGGGCGGGAGCTCATGAGACCCAGTACTTC
CASSASRAGAHETQYF
>TRBV5-4|TRBD1|NA|TRBJ2-1
TGTGCCAGCAGCTCACGCGGACAGGCGCAAAAACATCCCAATGAGCAGTTCTTC
CASSSRGQAQKHPNEQFF
>TRBV2|NA|few|TRBJ1-4
TGTGCCAGCAGTGAGGGCATAAATGAAAAACTGTTTTTT
CASSEGINEKLFF
>TRBV18|NA|NA|TRBJ2-5
TGTGCCAGCTCACCAGTGGGCAGGGAGACCCAGTACTTC
CASSPVGRETQYF
>TRBV28|TRBD1|NA|TRBJ2-5
TGTGCCAGCAGTTCCCAAATACAGGGGGCAGAGACCCAGTACTTC
CASSSQIQGAETQYF
>TRBV7-2|TRBD2|NA|TRBJ2-3
TGTGCCAGCAGCTCTTCCCCGGGACTAGCGGGAGCAGATACGCAGTATTTT
CASSSSPGLAGADTQYF
>TRBV2|TRBD1|NA|TRBJ2-1
TGTGCCAGCAGTTCACAGGGGGACAATGAGCAGTTCTTC
CASSSQGDNEQFF
>TRBV9|TRBD1|NA|TRBJ1-3
TGTGCCAGCAGCGAAATCCGGGACAGACCTGGAAACACCATATATTTT
CASSEIRDRPGNTIYF
>TRBV5-1|NA|NA|TRBJ2-3
TGCGCCAGCAGCCCCGAGGTTGCAGATACGCAGTATTTT
CASSPEVADTQYF
>TRBV5-1|TRBD1|NA|TRBJ2-1
TGCGCCAGCAGCTTGGTGGGACAGGGGGCGACCAGGCTTCTTGATGAGCAGTTCTTC
CASSLVGQGATRLLDEQFF
>TRBV18|TRBD1|NA|TRBJ1-1
TGTGCCAGCTCACCCCCAGGCAGGGGGCTGGTAAACACTGAAGCTTTCTTT
CASSPPGRGLVNTEAFF
>TRBV14|NA|NA|TRBJ2-7
TGTGCCAGCAGCCAAGACCTGTCCCACGAGCAGTACTTC
CASSQDLSHEQYF
>TRBV27|NA|once|TRBJ2-6
TGTGCCAGCAGTTTATGGGGAGCCGGGGCCAACGTCCTGACTTTC
CASSLWGAGANVLTF
>TRBV7-2|NA|NA|TRBJ2-7
TGTGCCAGCAGTCCAGGGTTCTACGAGCAGTACTTC
CASSPGFYEQYF
>TRBV5-6|TRBD2|NA|TRBJ2-7
TGTGCCAGCAGCTTTGGACTAGCGGGAGGGCCAGATGAGCAGTACTTC
CASSFGLAGGPDEQYF
>TRBV4-1|TRBD1|NA|TRBJ2-3
TGCGCCAGCAGCCCTACCGGGACAGGGGGCGCAGATACGCAGTATTTT
CASSPTGTGGADTQYF
>TRBV5-1|NA|NA|TRBJ2-6
TGCGCCAGCAGCTTGGAGGGGTGGCGCGGGGCCAACGTCCTGACTTTC
CASSLEGWRGANVLTF
>TRBV7-2|TRBD2|NA|TRBJ2-7
TGTGCCAGCAGCTTAGCACTAGCGGGGCCCTCCTACGAGCAGTACTTC
CASSLALAGPSYEQYF
>TRBV5-1|NA|NA|TRBJ1-2
TGCGCCAGCAGCTTGGTACAGGGACTATCCTATGGCTACACCTTC
CASSLVQGLSYGYTF
>TRBV19|NA|NA|TRBJ1-4
TGTGCCAGCTCTTGGGGCCATGAAAAACTGTTTTTT
CASSWGHEKLFF